Shown below are 14 T cell receptor beta chains from a single sample sequenced in a study of response to subunit inactivated influenza vaccine. TCRdb reprocessed the RT-PCR reads via MiXCR and lists one record per CDR3 protein. The repertoire consists of around 480,000 distinct CDR3 sequences, with about 10% occurring once and the leading ten covering 10% to 15%. Source: PBMCs from blood, taken 35 to 45 days after vaccination. These receptors were taken from a man in his fifties or sixties who received an inactivated influenza vaccine.

This clonotype was counted only a few times. The chain carries TRBV3-1 and TRBJ2-7; D gene ambiguous. The CDR3 has 12 residues. Germline V gene lookup returns CDR1 LGHDT and CDR2 YNNKEL (reference sequence). V gave up 1 base and J gave up 5 bases, with 6 bases separating them. The CDR3 sequence is CASSQGRHEQYF. The CDR3 region has the DNA TGTGCCAGCAGCCAAGGAAGGCACGAGCAGTACTTC.

The chain couples TRBV29-1 to TRBJ1-1, with D uncertain. V gave up 1 base and J gave up 5 bases, with 2 bases separating them. Germline CDR1 reads SQVTM; CDR2 reads ANQGSEA. The CDR3 is made up of 10 amino acids. The CDR3 is CSVEVTEAFF. The CDR3 DNA sequence: TGCAGCGTTGAAGTTACTGAAGCTTTCTTT. Together with reference TRBV29-1 and TRBJ1-1, the CDR3 gives the full variable domain: SAVISQKPSRDICQRGTSLTIQCQVDSQVTMMFWYRQQPGQSLTLIATANQGSEATYESGFVIDKFPISRPNLTFSTLTVSNMSPEDSSIYLCSVEVTEAFFGQGTRLTVV.

V and J are TRBV2 and TRBJ1-1; possible D gene TRBD1, 6 bases. V lost 7 bases and J lost 5, with 17 bases in between. The germline V gene has CDR1 SNHLY and CDR2 FYNNEI. CDR3 length: 14 amino acids. CDR3 protein: CASKPMGGMTEAFF. The CDR3 DNA reads TGTGCCAGCAAGCCCATGGGGGGCATGACTGAAGCTTTCTTT.

This clonotype occurred a few times. The chain combines TRBV5-1 with TRBJ2-2, with D tentatively TRBD1 (5 bases). The CDR3 has 14 amino acids. Per germline, CDR1 SGHRS and CDR2 YFSETQ. V lost 4 bases and J 2 bases, leaving 9 bases between the germline ends. The CDR3 loop is CASSKDTNTGELFF. As DNA, the CDR3 is TGCGCCAGCAGCAAGGACACCAACACCGGGGAGCTGTTTTTT. Full variable domain (outside the CDR3, taken from reference TRBV5-1 and TRBJ2-2): KAGVTQTPRYLIKTRGQQVTLSCSPISGHRSVSWYQQTPGQGLQFLFEYFSETQRNKGNFPGRFSGRQFSNSRSEMNVSTLELGDSALYLCASSKDTNTGELFFGEGSRLTVL.

V and J are TRBV7-7 and TRBJ2-5; D may be TRBD1 (6 bases). Trimming pared 2 bases from V and 5 bases from J, leaving 9 bases between. Germline V CDR1 and CDR2: SSHAT, FNYEAQ (reference sequence). This CDR3 is built from 13 residues. The CDR3: CASSLNRAETQYF. CDR3 sequence (DNA): TGTGCCAGCAGCTTAAACAGGGCTGAGACCCAGTACTTC.

This clonotype appeared a few times. The chain employs TRBV2 and TRBJ1-5; TRBD1 aligns across 7 bases. After removal of 8 bases from V and 6 bases from J, the junction contained 7 bases not matched to a gene. CDR1 is SNHLY, CDR2 FYNNEI, per germline. CDR3 length: 13 residues. Here the CDR3 DNA reads TGTGCCAGCCAAGGACAGGCTGGTCAGCCCCAGCATTTT. Its protein product is CASQGQAGQPQHF.

This chain joins TRBV10-3 and TRBJ2-5, with a tentative D call TRBD1 (6 bases). The CDR3 is 17 amino acids. V shed 0 bases and J shed 2 bases, with 16 bases lying between them. Looked up from germline, CDR1 is ENHRY and CDR2 is SYGVKD. This CDR3 is CAISESGRGRRQETQYF. CDR3 in DNA: TGTGCCATCAGTGAGTCCGGCAGGGGCCGGAGGCAAGAGACCCAGTACTTC.

V gene TRBV9 combines with J gene TRBJ2-1, with D unclear. The CDR3 loop spans 17 amino acids. V was clipped by 0 bases and J by 3 bases, with 16 bases between them. Germline V gene data show CDR1 as SGDLS and CDR2 as YYNGEE. The DNA for the CDR3 is TGTGCCAGCAGCGTAGGACCTATAATTACCCACTACAATGAGCAGTTCTTC. Translated: CASSVGPIITHYNEQFF. The full variable domain, in which reference TRBV9 and TRBJ2-1 provide the parts outside the CDR3, is DSGVTQTPKHLITATGQRVTLRCSPRSGDLSVYWYQQSLDQGLQFLIQYYNGEERAKGNILERFSAQQFPDLHSELNLSSLELGDSALYFCASSVGPIITHYNEQFFGPGTRLTVL.

This clonotype came up a few times. The gene calls are TRBV29-1 and TRBJ2-7, with D uncertain. V was pared by 6 bases and J by 5 bases, with 17 bases between. Per the germline V gene, CDR1 is SQVTM and CDR2 is ANQGSEA. The CDR3 runs to 13 residues. CDR3 sequence: CSVAWVQSNEQYF. The CDR3 region has the DNA TGCAGCGTCGCCTGGGTCCAGTCCAACGAGCAGTACTTC.

This clonotype appeared many times. The V call is TRBV10-2, the J call TRBJ2-7; 12 bases agree with TRBD2. The CDR3 is 14 amino acids. V shed 9 bases, J shed 3 bases, and the junction held 6 bases outside the gene matches. Germline V gives CDR1 WSHSY, CDR2 SAAADI. CDR3 sequence: CASLPSGGDYEQYF. CDR3 in DNA: TGCGCCAGTCTGCCTAGCGGGGGGGACTACGAGCAGTACTTC.

V and J are TRBV6-6 and TRBJ2-1, with D possibly being TRBD1 or TRBD2 (5 bases each). V was shortened by 6 bases and J by 13 bases, with 16 bases between the two germline ends. The CDR3 is 12 amino acids. Germline-derived CDR1 and CDR2 are MNHNY and SVGAGI (reference sequence). CDR3 region: CASRVRGSPQFF. CDR3 DNA sequence: TGTGCCAGCAGGGTCCGGGGCTCTCCCCAGTTCTTC.

The chain has TRBV6-1 and TRBJ2-3, with D uncertain. The CDR3 length is 14 residues. Germline lookup yields CDR1 MNHNS and CDR2 SASEGT. The V and J ends lost 8 bases and 2 bases respectively, with 14 bases between them. The CDR3 region is CASGSGRNTDTQYF. CDR3 sequence (DNA): TGTGCCAGCGGGTCTGGTAGAAACACAGATACGCAGTATTTT.

A few counts support this clonotype. V and J are TRBV20-1 and TRBJ1-1, with 12 bases lining up with TRBD1. After removal of 3 bases from V and 1 base from J, the junction contained 9 bases not matched to a gene. This CDR3 contains 17 residues. Germline V gene sequence: CDR1 DFQATT, CDR2 SNEGSKA (reference sequence). CDR3 DNA: TGCAGTGCTAGGGCCGGGACAGGGGGCGTATCGAACACTGAAGCTTTCTTT. Amino acid sequence: CSARAGTGGVSNTEAFF.

This clonotype was observed many times. The chain is built from TRBV28 and TRBJ2-5; D remains ambiguous. The V end was cut by 2 bases, the J end by 3 bases, with 4 bases between. CDR1 MDHEN and CDR2 SYDVKM come from the germline V gene. The CDR3 spans 12 residues. The CDR3 loop is CASSLAKETQYF. As DNA, the CDR3 is TGTGCCAGCAGTTTAGCGAAAGAGACCCAGTACTTC.